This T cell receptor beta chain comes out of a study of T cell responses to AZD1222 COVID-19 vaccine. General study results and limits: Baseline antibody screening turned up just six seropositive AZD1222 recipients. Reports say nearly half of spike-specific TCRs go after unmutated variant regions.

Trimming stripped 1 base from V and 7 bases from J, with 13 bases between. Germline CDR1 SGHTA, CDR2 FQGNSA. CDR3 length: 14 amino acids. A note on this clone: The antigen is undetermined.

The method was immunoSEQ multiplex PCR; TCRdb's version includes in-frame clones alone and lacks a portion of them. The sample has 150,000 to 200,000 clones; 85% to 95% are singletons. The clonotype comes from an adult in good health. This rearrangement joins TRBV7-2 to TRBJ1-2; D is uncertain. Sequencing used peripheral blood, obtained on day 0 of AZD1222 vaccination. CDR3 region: CASSLEVVRGGYTF. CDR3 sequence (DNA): TGTGCCAGCAGCTTAGAGGTGGTGCGGGGTGGCTACACCTTC.